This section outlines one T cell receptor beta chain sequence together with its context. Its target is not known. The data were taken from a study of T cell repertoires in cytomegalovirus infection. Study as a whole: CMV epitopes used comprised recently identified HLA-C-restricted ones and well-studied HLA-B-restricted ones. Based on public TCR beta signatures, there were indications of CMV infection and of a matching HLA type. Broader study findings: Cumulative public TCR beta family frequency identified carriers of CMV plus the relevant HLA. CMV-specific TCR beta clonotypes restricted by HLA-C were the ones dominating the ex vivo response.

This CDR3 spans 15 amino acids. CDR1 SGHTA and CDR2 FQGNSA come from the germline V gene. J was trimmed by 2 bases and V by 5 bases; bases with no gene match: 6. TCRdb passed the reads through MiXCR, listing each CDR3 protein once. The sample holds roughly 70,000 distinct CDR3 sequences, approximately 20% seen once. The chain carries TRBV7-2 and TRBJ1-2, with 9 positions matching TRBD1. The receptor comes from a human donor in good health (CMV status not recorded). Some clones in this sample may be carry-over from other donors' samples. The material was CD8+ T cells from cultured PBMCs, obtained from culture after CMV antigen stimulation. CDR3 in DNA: TGTGCCAGCAGCCCGGGACAGGGAAGGAACTATGGCTACACCTTC. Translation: CASSPGQGRNYGYTF.